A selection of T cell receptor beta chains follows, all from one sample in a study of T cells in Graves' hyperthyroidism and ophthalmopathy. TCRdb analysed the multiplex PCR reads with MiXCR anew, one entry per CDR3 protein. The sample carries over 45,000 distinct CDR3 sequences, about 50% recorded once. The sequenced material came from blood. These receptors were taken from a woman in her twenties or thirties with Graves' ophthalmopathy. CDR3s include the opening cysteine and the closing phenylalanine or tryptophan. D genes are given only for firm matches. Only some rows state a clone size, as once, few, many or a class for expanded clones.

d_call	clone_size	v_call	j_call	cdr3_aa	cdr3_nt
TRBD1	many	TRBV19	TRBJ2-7	CASSNPGQKTYEQYF	TGTGCCAGTAGCAATCCGGGACAGAAGACCTACGAGCAGTACTTC
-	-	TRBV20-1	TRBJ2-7	CSAKQGPSYEQYF	TGCAGTGCTAAACAGGGCCCCTCCTACGAGCAGTACTTC
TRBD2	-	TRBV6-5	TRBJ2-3	CASSYVPGVAGGTDTQYF	TGTGCCAGCAGTTACGTTCCGGGCGTAGCGGGGGGCACAGATACGCAGTATTTT
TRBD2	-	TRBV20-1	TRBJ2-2	CSALTSGRAYGELFF	TGCAGTGCGCTTACTAGCGGGAGGGCCTATGGGGAGCTGTTTTTT
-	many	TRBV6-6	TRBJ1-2	CASSFVRGYTF	TGTGCCAGCAGTTTTGTCCGGGGCTACACCTTC
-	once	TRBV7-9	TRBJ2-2	CAGSLAGGNTGELFF	TGTGCCGGCAGCTTGGCAGGTGGGAACACCGGGGAGCTGTTTTTT
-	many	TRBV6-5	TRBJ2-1	CASSSGTRPNEQFF	TGTGCCAGCAGTTCCGGGACTCGTCCGAATGAGCAGTTCTTC
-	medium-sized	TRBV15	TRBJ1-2	CATSSVLWAETYGYTF	TGTGCCACCAGCAGCGTTCTGTGGGCAGAAACGTATGGCTACACCTTC
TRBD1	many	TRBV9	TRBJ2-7	CASSVAPGGEQYF	TGTGCCAGCAGCGTAGCTCCAGGGGGTGAGCAGTACTTC
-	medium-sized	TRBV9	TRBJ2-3	CASSVESDTQYF	TGTGCCAGCAGCGTAGAGTCAGATACGCAGTATTTT
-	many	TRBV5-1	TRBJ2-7	CASSLTQNYEQYF	TGCGCCAGCAGCTTGACACAGAACTACGAGCAGTACTTC
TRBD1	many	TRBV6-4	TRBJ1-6	CASSDLKLGTGDSPLHF	TGTGCCAGCAGTGACCTAAAACTCGGGACAGGGGATTCACCCCTCCACTTT
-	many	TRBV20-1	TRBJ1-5	CSGKTGYSNQPQHF	TGCAGTGGAAAGACCGGGTATAGCAATCAGCCCCAGCATTTT
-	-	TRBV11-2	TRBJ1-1	CASSLWGNTEAYF	TGTGCCAGCAGCCTATGGGGGAACACGGAAGCTTACTTT
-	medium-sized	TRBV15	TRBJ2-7	CATGRNSYEQYF	TGTGCCACCGGGCGGAACTCCTACGAGCAGTACTTC
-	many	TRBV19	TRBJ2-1	CASSINPSVGYEQFF	TGTGCCAGTAGTATCAACCCTTCGGTAGGCTATGAGCAGTTCTTC
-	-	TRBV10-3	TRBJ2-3	CARGTGADTQYF	TGTGCTAGGGGTACCGGGGCAGATACGCAGTATTTT
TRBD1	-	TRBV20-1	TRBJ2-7	CSARTGSYEQYF	TGCAGTGCGCGGACAGGGTCCTACGAGCAGTACTTC
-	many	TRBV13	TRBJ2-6	CASSLVAPRGANVLTF	TGTGCCAGCAGCTTAGTAGCCCCCCGTGGGGCCAACGTCCTGACTTTC
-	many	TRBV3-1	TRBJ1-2	CASSQAGSGYTF	TGTGCCAGCAGCCAAGCAGGGAGCGGCTACACCTTC
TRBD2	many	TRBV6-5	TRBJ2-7	CASSYSRPASGSYEQYF	TGTGCCAGCAGTTACTCAAGGCCAGCTAGCGGGAGCTACGAGCAGTACTTC
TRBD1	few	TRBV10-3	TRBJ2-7	CAIRGQGFNEQYF	TGTGCCATCAGGGGACAGGGCTTTAACGAGCAGTACTTC
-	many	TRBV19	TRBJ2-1	CASTRESSYNEQFF	TGTGCCAGTACCAGGGAGAGCTCCTACAATGAGCAGTTCTTC
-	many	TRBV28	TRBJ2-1	CASSSRWNEQFF	TGTGCCAGCAGTTCCCGGTGGAATGAGCAGTTCTTC
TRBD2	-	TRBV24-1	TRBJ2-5	CATSAGLAGQETQYF	TGTGCCACCAGTGCCGGACTAGCGGGGCAAGAGACCCAGTACTTC
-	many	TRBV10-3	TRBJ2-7	CAISGTTRAYEQYF	TGTGCCATCTCCGGGACAACAAGGGCCTACGAGCAGTACTTC
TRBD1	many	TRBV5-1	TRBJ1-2	CASSTQTGTSYGYTF	TGCGCCAGCAGCACCCAGACAGGGACTTCCTATGGCTACACCTTC
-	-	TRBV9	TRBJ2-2	CASSVDGVMGTGELFF	TGTGCCAGCAGCGTAGATGGGGTTATGGGTACCGGGGAGCTGTTTTTT
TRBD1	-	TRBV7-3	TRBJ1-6	CASSPGGQGFISPLHF	TGTGCCAGCAGCCCAGGGGGACAGGGTTTCATTTCACCCCTCCACTTT
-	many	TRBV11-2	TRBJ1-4	CASSLGVAATNEKLFF	TGTGCCAGCAGCTTAGGTGTTGCTGCAACTAATGAAAAACTGTTTTTT
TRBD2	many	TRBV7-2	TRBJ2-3	CASGKREGADTQYF	TGTGCCAGCGGAAAGCGGGAGGGGGCAGATACGCAGTATTTT
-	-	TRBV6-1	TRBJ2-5	CASSYSGRQETQDF	TGTGCCAGCAGTTACTCGGGACGACAAGAGACCCAGGACTTC
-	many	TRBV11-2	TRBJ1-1	CASSPRDGGAFF	TGTGCCAGCAGCCCGCGGGACGGGGGAGCTTTCTTT
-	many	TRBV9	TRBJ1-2	CASSPDQTLGAGNYGYTF	TGTGCCAGCAGCCCCGATCAGACCTTGGGGGCAGGTAACTATGGCTACACCTTC
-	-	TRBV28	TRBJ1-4	CASSPRGLGEKLFF	TGTGCCAGCAGCCCCCGGGGGTTAGGTGAAAAACTGTTTTTT
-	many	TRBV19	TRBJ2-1	CASSQGRYNEQFF	TGTGCCAGTAGTCAGGGGAGGTACAATGAGCAGTTCTTC
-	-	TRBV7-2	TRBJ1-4	CASSLVATGPQGEKLFF	TGTGCCAGCAGCTTAGTGGCAACAGGCCCGCAGGGTGAAAAACTGTTTTTT
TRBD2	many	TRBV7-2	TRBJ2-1	CASSFSGDHNEQFF	TGTGCCAGCAGCTTTAGCGGGGACCACAATGAGCAGTTCTTC
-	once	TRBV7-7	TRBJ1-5	CASSLLATNHPQHF	TGTGCTAGCAGCTTACTCGCGACAAATCATCCCCAGCATTTT